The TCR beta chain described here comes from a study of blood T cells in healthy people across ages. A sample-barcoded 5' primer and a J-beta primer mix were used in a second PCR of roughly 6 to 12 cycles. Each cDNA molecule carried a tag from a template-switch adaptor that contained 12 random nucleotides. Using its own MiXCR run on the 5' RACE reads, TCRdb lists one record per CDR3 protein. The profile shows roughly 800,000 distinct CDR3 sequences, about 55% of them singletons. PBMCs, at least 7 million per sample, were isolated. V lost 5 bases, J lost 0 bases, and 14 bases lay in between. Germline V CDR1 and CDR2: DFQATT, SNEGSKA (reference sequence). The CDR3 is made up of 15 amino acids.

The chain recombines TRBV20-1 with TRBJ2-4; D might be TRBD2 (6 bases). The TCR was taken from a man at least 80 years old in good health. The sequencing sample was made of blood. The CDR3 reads CSAGGWRLAKNIQYF. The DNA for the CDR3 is TGCAGTGCTGGGGGGTGGCGGCTAGCCAAAAACATTCAGTACTTC.